These T cell receptor beta chains were read from a single sample in a study of blood T cell repertoires in COVID-19. Sequencing used immunoSEQ multiplex PCR; TCRdb keeps in-frame clones, though not all of them. The sample lists around 190,000 clones, about 78% occurring once. The specimen sequenced was peripheral blood. These receptors originate from a woman in her 50s with active or convalescent COVID-19. CDR3s include the opening cysteine and the closing phenylalanine or tryptophan. Each record gives: V gene, CDR3 length, J gene, D gene, clone size, CDR3 DNA, CDR3 protein. D genes are given only for firm matches. Rows may omit the clone size; those that give it use once, few, many or a size class.

V: TRBV15; length: 15; J: TRBJ2-3; D: .; size: .; DNA: TGTGCCACCAGCAGAGATGCGCAGGCCACAGATACGCAGTATTTT; CDR3: CATSRDAQATDTQYF
V: TRBV3-1/TRBV3-2; length: 16; J: TRBJ1-5; D: .; size: .; DNA: TGTGCCAGCAGCCAAGTCCCGACAGGTTTTAATCAGCCCCAGCATTTT; CDR3: CASSQVPTGFNQPQHF
V: TRBV27; length: 16; J: TRBJ1-2; D: TRBD1; size: .; DNA: TGTGCCAGCAGACCTTTAAGACAGGGACACAACTATGGCTACACCTTC; CDR3: CASRPLRQGHNYGYTF
V: TRBV30; length: 11; J: TRBJ2-5; D: .; size: .; DNA: TGTGCCTGGAGCCTCGGGGAGACCCAGTACTTC; CDR3: CAWSLGETQYF
V: TRBV19; length: 15; J: TRBJ2-1; D: TRBD2; size: .; DNA: TGTGCCAGTAGATGGAGCGGGAACTCCTACAATGAGCAGTTCTTC; CDR3: CASRWSGNSYNEQFF
V: TRBV28; length: 14; J: TRBJ2-1; D: .; size: .; DNA: TGTGCCAGCAGTTTGAGACTAGGGGTTGGTGAGCAGTTCTTC; CDR3: CASSLRLGVGEQFF
V: TRBV5-1; length: 14; J: TRBJ2-7; D: .; size: many; DNA: TGCGCCAGCAGCCCGACATATTTTTCCTACGAGCAGTACTTC; CDR3: CASSPTYFSYEQYF
V: TRBV10-3; length: 15; J: TRBJ1-1; D: .; size: .; DNA: TGTGCCATCAGTGAAGTAGCCGGGGGTGCTTCTGAAGCTTTCTTT; CDR3: CAISEVAGGASEAFF
V: TRBV11-3; length: 15; J: TRBJ2-2; D: TRBD2; size: .; DNA: TGTGCCAGCAGCCCCGGGACTAGCTACACCGGGGAGCTGTTTTTT; CDR3: CASSPGTSYTGELFF
V: TRBV4-2; length: 18; J: TRBJ1-2; D: .; size: .; DNA: TGTGCCAGCAGCCAGTACGGGGGAGGAAGTTTTGTTAACTATGGCTACACCTTC; CDR3: CASSQYGGGSFVNYGYTF
V: TRBV18; length: 14; J: TRBJ1-1; D: .; size: once; DNA: TGTGCCAGCTCACCCGATCGGGTAAACACTGAAGCTTTCTTT; CDR3: CASSPDRVNTEAFF
V: TRBV19; length: 13; J: TRBJ1-1; D: TRBD1; size: .; DNA: TGTGCCAGTAGGAACAGGGGGCGGACTGAAGCTTTCTTT; CDR3: CASRNRGRTEAFF